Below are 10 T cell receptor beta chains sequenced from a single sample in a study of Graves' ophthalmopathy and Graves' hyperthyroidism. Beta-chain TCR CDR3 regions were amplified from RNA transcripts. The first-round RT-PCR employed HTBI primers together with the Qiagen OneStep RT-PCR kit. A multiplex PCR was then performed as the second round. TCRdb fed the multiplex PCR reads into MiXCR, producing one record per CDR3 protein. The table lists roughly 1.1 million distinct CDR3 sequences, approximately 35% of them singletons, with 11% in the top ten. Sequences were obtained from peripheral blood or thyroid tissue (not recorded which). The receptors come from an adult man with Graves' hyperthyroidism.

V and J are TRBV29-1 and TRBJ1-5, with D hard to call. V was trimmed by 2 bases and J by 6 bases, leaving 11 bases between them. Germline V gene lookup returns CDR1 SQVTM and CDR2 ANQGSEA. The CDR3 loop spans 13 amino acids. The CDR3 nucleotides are TGCAGCGTTGAAATGTCAGCGGGTCAGCCCCAGCATTTT. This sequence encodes CSVEMSAGQPQHF. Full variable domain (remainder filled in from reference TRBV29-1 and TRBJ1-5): SAVISQKPSRDICQRGTSLTIQCQVDSQVTMMFWYRQQPGQSLTLIATANQGSEATYESGFVIDKFPISRPNLTFSTLTVSNMSPEDSSIYLCSVEMSAGQPQHFGDGTRLSIL.

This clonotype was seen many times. The CDR3 protein is CASSPVASRGDTEAFF. CDR3 sequence (DNA): TGTGCCAGCAGCCCAGTAGCGTCCAGGGGGGACACTGAAGCTTTCTTT. The V gene is TRBV11-2, the J gene TRBJ1-1; 7 bases agree with TRBD1. There are 16 residues in the CDR3. Germline V CDR1 and CDR2: SGHAT, FQNNGV. The J segment lost 3 bases and the V segment lost 5 bases, leaving 12 bases of the junction unmatched.

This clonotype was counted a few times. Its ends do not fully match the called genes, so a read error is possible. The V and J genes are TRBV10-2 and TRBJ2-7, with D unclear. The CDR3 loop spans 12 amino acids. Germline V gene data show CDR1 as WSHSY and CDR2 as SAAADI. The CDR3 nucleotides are TGTGCCAGCAGACCCACCGTGGCTGAGCAGTACTTC. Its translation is CASRPTVAEQYF.

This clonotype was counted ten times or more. CDR3 sequence reads: CATSTRTGGNEKLFF. The DNA for the CDR3 is TGTGCCACCAGCACCCGGACAGGGGGTAATGAAAAACTGTTTTTT. The J gene is TRBJ1-4, the V gene TRBV15, with 10 bases aligning to TRBD1. V lost 4 bases to trimming and J lost 4 bases; unmatched junction nucleotides: 3. Germline lookup yields CDR1 LNHNV and CDR2 YYDKDF (reference sequence). This CDR3 has 15 amino acids.

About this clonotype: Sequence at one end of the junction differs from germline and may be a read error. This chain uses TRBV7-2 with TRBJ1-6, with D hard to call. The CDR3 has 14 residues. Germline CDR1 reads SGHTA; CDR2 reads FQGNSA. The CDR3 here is CASSPLLGSSPLHF. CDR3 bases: TGCGCCAGCAGCCCGCTTCTGGGGTCTTCACCCCTCCACTTT.

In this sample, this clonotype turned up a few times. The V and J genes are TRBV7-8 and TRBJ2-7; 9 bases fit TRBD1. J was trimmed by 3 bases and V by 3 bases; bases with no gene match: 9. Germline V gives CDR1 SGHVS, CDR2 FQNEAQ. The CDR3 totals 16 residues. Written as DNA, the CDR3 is TGTGCCAGCAGCTTCAAACTCAGACAGGGGGGCTACGAGCAGTACTTC. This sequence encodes CASSFKLRQGGYEQYF.

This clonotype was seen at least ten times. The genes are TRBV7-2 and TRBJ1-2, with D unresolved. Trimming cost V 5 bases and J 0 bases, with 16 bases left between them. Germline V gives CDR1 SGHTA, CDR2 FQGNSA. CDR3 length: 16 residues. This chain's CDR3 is CASSLDVGRANYGYTF. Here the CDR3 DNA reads TGTGCCAGCAGCCTAGACGTGGGGAGGGCTAACTATGGCTACACCTTC.

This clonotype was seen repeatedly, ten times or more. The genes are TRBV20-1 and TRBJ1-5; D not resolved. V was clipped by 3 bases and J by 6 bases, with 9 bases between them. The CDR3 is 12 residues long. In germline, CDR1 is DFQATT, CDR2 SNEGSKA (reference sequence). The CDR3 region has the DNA TGCAGTGCTAGGGCAACCGGTCAGCCCCAGCATTTT. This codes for CSARATGQPQHF.

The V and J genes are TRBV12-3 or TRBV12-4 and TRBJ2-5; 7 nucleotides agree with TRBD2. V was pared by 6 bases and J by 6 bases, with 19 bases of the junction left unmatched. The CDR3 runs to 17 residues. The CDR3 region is CASSKADVRGVGKTQYF. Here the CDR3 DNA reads TGTGCCAGCAGCAAGGCCGACGTCCGGGGGGTAGGCAAGACCCAGTACTTC.

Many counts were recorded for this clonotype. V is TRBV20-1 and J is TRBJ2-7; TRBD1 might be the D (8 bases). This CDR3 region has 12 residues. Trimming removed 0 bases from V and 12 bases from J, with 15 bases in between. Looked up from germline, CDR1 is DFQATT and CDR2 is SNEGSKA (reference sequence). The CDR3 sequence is CSARETHRGGYF. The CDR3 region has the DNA TGCAGTGCTAGAGAGACGCACAGGGGGGGGTACTTC.